One and the same sample provided the 11 T cell receptor beta chains below, sequenced in a study of cytomegalovirus exposure and HLA in healthy donors. The primer mix had 60 Vbeta and 13 Jbeta primers. The method was immunoSEQ multiplex PCR; TCRdb's version includes in-frame clones alone and lacks a portion of them. The sample includes 95,000 to 150,000 clones, roughly three fifths of them seen just once. Sequencing was done on a sample of PBMCs. Receptors were obtained from a man in his forties in good health and CMV-seropositive.

The genes are TRBV5-4 and TRBJ1-2; 11 nucleotides agree with TRBD1. J lost 7 bases, V lost 4 bases, and 12 bases had no gene match. CDR3 length: 16 residues. The germline gives CDR1 SGHNT, CDR2 YYREEE (reference sequence). CDR3 region: CASSPPGTGGYAGYTF. The CDR3 coding sequence is TGTGCCAGCAGCCCCCCCGGGACAGGGGGTTACGCTGGCTACACCTTC.

V is TRBV4-1 and J is TRBJ1-2; perhaps TRBD1 as D (6 bases). Trimming took off 0 bases at V and 3 bases at J, with 8 bases between the two ends. Germline V gene lookup returns CDR1 MGHRA and CDR2 YSYEKL. The CDR3 has 14 residues. In DNA form, the CDR3 reads TGCGCCAGCAGCCAAGAGGACAGCCACTATGGCTACACCTTC. Amino acids: CASSQEDSHYGYTF.

The genes are TRBV11-2 and TRBJ2-7; no firm D call. In germline, CDR1 is SGHAT, CDR2 FQNNGV. V gave up 6 bases and J gave up 1 base, with 10 bases separating them. The CDR3 is made up of 13 amino acids. The CDR3 region has the DNA TGTGCCAGCAGGAGACTCAGTTCCTACGAGCAGTACTTC. This codes for CASRRLSSYEQYF. Combining the CDR3 with reference TRBV11-2 and TRBJ2-7 gives the whole variable domain EAGVAQSPRYKIIEKRQSVAFWCNPISGHATLYWYQQILGQGPKLLIQFQNNGVVDDSQLPKDRFSAERLKGVDSTLKIQPAKLEDSAVYLCASRRLSSYEQYFGPGTRLTVT.

The rearrangement joins TRBV18 to TRBJ2-1, with D maybe TRBD1 (5 bases). Germline V lookup: CDR1 KGHSH, CDR2 LQKENI. V was clipped by 5 bases and J by 4 bases, with 9 bases between them. The CDR3 sequence is 13 residues long. CDR3 in DNA: TGTGCCAGCTCAGACAGCCTTTACAATGAGCAGTTCTTC. Protein sequence: CASSDSLYNEQFF.

V gene TRBV7-6 combines with J gene TRBJ2-5, with TRBD2 identical over 9 bases. Trimming took 4 bases from V and 7 from J; bases not matched to a gene: 7. The germline V gene has CDR1 SGHVS and CDR2 FNYEAQ. This CDR3 region has 14 residues. CDR3 protein: CASSSQAGGGTQYF. CDR3 nucleotide sequence: TGTGCCAGCAGCTCCCAAGCGGGAGGAGGGACCCAGTACTTC.

The chain recombines TRBV29-1 with TRBJ2-5; perhaps TRBD2 as D (6 bases). The CDR3 runs to 14 residues. Deletions cut 3 bases from V and 4 bases from J, with 15 bases between. CDR1 is SQVTM and CDR2 is ANQGSEA in the germline V gene. CDR3: CSVERGGLGETQYF. DNA of the CDR3: TGCAGCGTTGAGCGTGGGGGGTTGGGAGAGACCCAGTACTTC.

To note about this clone: This sample includes further DNA sequences coding for the same CDR3. The CDR3 region has the DNA TGTGCCAGCAGTTACGCTCAGGGGGCGTCCTACGAGCAGTACTTC. As protein: CASSYAQGASYEQYF. V usage is TRBV6-5 and J usage is TRBJ2-7, with 8 bases matching TRBD1. Germline V gene sequence: CDR1 MNHEY, CDR2 SVGAGI. Unmatched junction bases numbered 4, after V lost 2 bases and J lost 1 base. This CDR3 contains 15 residues.

Relative to its sample, this clone is medium-sized. J is TRBJ2-7 and V is TRBV7-2, with TRBD2 matching 16 bases. J gave up 9 bases and V 3 bases, and 8 bases lay outside the gene matches. CDR3 size: 16 residues. Germline lookup yields CDR1 SGHTA and CDR2 FQGNSA. CDR3 sequence: CASSLDGTSGRVRQYF. The CDR3 nucleotides are TGTGCCAGCAGCTTGGACGGGACTAGCGGGAGGGTAAGGCAGTACTTC.

As for this clone: This same CDR3 is encoded by further DNA sequences in the sample. V gene TRBV29-1 combines with J gene TRBJ1-4; D unresolved. There are 11 residues in the CDR3. V was pared by 6 bases and J by 8 bases, with 10 bases between. Looked up from germline, CDR1 is SQVTM and CDR2 is ANQGSEA. The DNA of the CDR3 is TGCAGCGTGGACGGAGGGGAAAAACTGTTTTTT. Translated: CSVDGGEKLFF.

The CDR3 region is CASSARTFTDTQYF. The CDR3 nucleotides are TGTGCCAGCAGCGCCCGGACTTTCACAGATACGCAGTATTTT. The gene calls are TRBV9 and TRBJ2-3, with a tentative D call TRBD2 (5 bases). CDR3 length equals 14 residues. Looked up from germline, CDR1 is SGDLS and CDR2 is YYNGEE. Trimming took 3 bases from V and 2 from J, leaving 10 bases between them.

This clone has more than one count but fewer than ten. The chain joins TRBV7-2 to TRBJ1-2; 8 positions match TRBD1. Germline CDR1 reads SGHTA; CDR2 reads FQGNSA. The CDR3 is 17 amino acids. Unmatched junction bases numbered 10, after V lost 0 bases and J lost 4 bases. CDR3 nucleotides: TGTGCCAGCAGCTTAGCGATTGGGGCAGGGGGCAGCTATGGCTACACCTTC. Protein sequence: CASSLAIGAGGSYGYTF. The whole variable domain, remainder taken from reference TRBV7-2 and TRBJ1-2, is GAGVSQSPSNKVTEKGKDVELRCDPISGHTALYWYRQSLGQGLEFLIYFQGNSAPDKSGLPSDRFSAERTGGSVSTLTIQRTQQEDSAVYLCASSLAIGAGGSYGYTFGSGTRLTVV.